The TCR beta chain under discussion was sequenced for a study of blood T cell repertoires in COVID-19. Whole-study context: Donors in the United States, Italy and Spain gave samples during acute or convalescent COVID-19. PBMCs, B-cell-depleted T cells, or T cells provided the cDNA or gDNA that made up the material.

In the original processing: Estimated nucleated cell counts came from reference gene primer amplification. Generated by immunoSEQ multiplex PCR, the TCRdb table keeps only in-frame clones and is missing some. The DNA gave D and trimming, while V, J and clone size come from that table. Among around 40,000 clones, 85% were seen once, and the ten largest hold approximately 10%. Germline-derived CDR1 and CDR2 are MNHEY and SMNVEV (reference sequence). CDR3 size: 15 residues. The trim removed 4 bases at V and 6 bases at J, leaving 8 bases unmatched. This sequence was found in a human donor in a cohort sampled during active COVID-19. The sequencing sample was made of peripheral blood. The chain couples TRBV27 to TRBJ2-1; TRBD2 aligns across 8 bases. The CDR3: CASSWRAGVGNEQFF. The CDR3 nucleotides read TGTGCCAGCAGTTGGAGAGCGGGAGTTGGCAATGAGCAGTTCTTC.